This T cell receptor beta chain was documented in a study of blood T cells in healthy people across ages. Isolation yielded PBMCs, at least 6.5 million per sample, in every case. Total RNA was isolated from each sample in quantities of at least 6 micrograms. Points from the study as a whole: In the absence of known donor CMV status, changes in expanded clonotypes were possibly confounded.

This CDR3 is 15 amino acids long. The germline V and J ends were trimmed by 0 bases and 2 bases, with 8 bases remaining between them. In germline, CDR1 is LNHNV, CDR2 YYDKDF (reference sequence). This clonotype was counted at least ten times. Antigen unknown. A second PCR, run for about 7 to 11 cycles, used a sample-barcoded 5' primer plus a J-beta primer mix. MiXCR was run by TCRdb on the 5' RACE reads, yielding one entry per CDR3 protein. The sample consists of approximately 680,000 distinct CDR3 sequences, 32% of them appearing once. This sequence joins TRBV15 and TRBJ2-1; either TRBD1 or TRBD2 may supply D (5 bases each). The clonotype was recovered from a woman older than 75 in good health. The sample taken for sequencing was blood. CDR3 DNA: TGTGCCACCAGCAGAGAGGGACCCCCCTACAATGAGCAGTTCTTC. Translation: CATSREGPPYNEQFF.